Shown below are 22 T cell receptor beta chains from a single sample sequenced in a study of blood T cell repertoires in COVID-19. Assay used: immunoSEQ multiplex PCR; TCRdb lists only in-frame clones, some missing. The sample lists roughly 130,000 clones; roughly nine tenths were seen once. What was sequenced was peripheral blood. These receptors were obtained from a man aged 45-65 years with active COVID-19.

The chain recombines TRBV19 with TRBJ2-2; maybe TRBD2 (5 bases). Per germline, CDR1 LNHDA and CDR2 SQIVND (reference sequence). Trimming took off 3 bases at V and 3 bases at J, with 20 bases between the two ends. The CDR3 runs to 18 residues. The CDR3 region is CASSISDPAEFYTGELFF. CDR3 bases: TGTGCCAGTAGTATTAGCGATCCAGCGGAATTCTACACCGGGGAGCTGTTTTTT. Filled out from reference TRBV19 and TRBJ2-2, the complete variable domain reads DGGITQSPKYLFRKEGQNVTLSCEQNLNHDAMYWYRQDPGQGLRLIYYSQIVNDFQKGDIAEGYSVSREKKESFPLTVTSAQKNPTAFYLCASSISDPAEFYTGELFFGEGSRLTVL.

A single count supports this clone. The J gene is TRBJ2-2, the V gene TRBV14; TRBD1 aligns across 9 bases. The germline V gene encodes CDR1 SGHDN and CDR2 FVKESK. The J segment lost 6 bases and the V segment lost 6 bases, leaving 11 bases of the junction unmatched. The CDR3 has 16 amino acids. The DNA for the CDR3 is TGTGCCAGCAGACCAAACAGGGGGCGGTTACCCGGGGAGCTGTTTTTT. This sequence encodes CASRPNRGRLPGELFF.

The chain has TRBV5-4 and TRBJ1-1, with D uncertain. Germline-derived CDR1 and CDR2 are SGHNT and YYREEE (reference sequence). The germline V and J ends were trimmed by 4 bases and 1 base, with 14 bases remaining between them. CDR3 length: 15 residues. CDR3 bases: TGTGCCAGCAGCCCTAAGAAGCCCTCGAACACTGAAGCTTTCTTT. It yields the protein CASSPKKPSNTEAFF.

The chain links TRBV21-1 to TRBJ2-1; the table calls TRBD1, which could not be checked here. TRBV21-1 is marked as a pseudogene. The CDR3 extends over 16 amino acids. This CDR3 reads CASSKEGKGQGDEQFF. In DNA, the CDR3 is TGTGCCAGCAGCAAAGAGGGCAAGGGCCAGGGCGATGAGCAGTTCTTC.

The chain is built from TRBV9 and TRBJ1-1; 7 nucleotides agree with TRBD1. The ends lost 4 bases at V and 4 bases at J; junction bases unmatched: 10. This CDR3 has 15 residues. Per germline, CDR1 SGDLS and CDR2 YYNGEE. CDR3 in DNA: TGTGCCAGCAGCCCCGGGACAGTTGAAGCCACTGAAGCTTTCTTT. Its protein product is CASSPGTVEATEAFF.

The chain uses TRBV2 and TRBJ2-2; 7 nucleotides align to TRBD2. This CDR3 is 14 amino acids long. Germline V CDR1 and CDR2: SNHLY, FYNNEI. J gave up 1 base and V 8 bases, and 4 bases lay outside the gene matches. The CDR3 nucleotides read TGTGCCAGCCGGGAGGAACTGAACACCGGGGAGCTGTTTTTT. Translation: CASREELNTGELFF. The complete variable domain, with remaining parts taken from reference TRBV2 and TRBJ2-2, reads EPEVTQTPSHQVTQMGQEVILRCVPISNHLYFYWYRQILGQKVEFLVSFYNNEISEKSEIFDDQFSVERPDGSNFTLKIRSTKLEDSAMYFCASREELNTGELFFGEGSRLTVL.

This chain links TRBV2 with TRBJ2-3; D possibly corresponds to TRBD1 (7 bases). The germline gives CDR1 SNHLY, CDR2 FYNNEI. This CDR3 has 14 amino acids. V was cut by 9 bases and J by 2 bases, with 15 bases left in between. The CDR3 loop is CARGGQSFTDTQYF. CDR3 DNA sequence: TGTGCCAGGGGGGGACAGTCTTTCACAGATACGCAGTATTTT.

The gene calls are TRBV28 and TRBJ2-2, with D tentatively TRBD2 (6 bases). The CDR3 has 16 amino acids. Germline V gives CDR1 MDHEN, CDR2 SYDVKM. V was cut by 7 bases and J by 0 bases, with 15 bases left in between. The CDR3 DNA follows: TGTGCCAGCATCAGACATTCGGGAGCGAACACCGGGGAGCTGTTTTTT. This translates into CASIRHSGANTGELFF.

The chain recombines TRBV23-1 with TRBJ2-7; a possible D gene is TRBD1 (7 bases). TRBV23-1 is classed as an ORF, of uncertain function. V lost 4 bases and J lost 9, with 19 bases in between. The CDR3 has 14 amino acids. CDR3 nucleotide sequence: TGCGCCAGCAGTCCGGCCCAGGGGGGTCCAGGGCAGTACGTC. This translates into CASSPAQGGPGQYV.

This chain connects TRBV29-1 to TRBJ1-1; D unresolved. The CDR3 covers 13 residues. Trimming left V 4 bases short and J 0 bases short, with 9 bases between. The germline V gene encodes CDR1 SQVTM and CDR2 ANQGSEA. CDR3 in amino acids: CSVGAGMNTEAFF. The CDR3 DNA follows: TGCAGCGTTGGGGCGGGAATGAACACTGAAGCTTTCTTT.

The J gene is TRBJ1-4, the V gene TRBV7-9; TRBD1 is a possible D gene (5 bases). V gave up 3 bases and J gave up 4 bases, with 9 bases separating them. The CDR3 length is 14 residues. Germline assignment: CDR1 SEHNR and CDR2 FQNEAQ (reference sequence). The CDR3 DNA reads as TGTGCCAGCAGCTTCTTGGGGGGTAATGAAAAACTGTTTTTT. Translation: CASSFLGGNEKLFF.

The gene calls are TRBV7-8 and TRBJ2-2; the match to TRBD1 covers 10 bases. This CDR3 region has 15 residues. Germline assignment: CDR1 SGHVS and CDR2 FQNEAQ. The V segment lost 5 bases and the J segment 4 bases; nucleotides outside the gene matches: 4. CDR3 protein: CASSAGQGSTGELFF. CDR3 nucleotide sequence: TGTGCCAGCAGCGCGGGACAGGGGAGCACCGGGGAGCTGTTTTTT.

In DNA form, the CDR3 reads TGCACCTATGGGCAGGGAAAAGGTGGAGACTATGGCTACACCTTC. Translating it yields CTYGQGKGGDYGYTF. The J gene is TRBJ1-2, the V gene TRBV29-1, with a weak D call TRBD1 (5 bases). The germline gives CDR1 SQVTM, CDR2 ANQGSEA. The CDR3 runs 15 residues.

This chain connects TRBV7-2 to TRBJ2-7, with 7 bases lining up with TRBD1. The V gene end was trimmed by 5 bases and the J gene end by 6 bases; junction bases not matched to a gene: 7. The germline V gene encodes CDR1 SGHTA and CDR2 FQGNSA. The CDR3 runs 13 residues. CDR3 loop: CASSLNYRGEQYF. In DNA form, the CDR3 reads TGTGCCAGCAGCCTCAACTACAGGGGCGAGCAGTACTTC.

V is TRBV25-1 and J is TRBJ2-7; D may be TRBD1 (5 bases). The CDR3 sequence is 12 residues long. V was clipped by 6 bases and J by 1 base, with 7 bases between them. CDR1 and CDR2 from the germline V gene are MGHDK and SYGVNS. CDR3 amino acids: CASSRQSYEQYF. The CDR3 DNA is TGTGCCAGCAGCCGACAGTCCTACGAGCAGTACTTC.

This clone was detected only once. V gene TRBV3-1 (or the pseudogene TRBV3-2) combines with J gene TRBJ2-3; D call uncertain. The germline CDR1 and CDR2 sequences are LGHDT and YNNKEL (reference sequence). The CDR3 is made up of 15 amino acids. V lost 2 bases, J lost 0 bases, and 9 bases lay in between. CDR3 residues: CASSQMRASTDTQYF. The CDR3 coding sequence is TGTGCCAGCAGCCAAATGCGAGCGAGCACAGATACGCAGTATTTT.

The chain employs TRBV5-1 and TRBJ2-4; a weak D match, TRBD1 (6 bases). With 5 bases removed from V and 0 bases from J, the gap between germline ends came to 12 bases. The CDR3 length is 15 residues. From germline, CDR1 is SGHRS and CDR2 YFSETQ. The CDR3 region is CASRHTQGAKNIQYF. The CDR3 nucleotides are TGCGCCAGCAGGCACACACAGGGAGCCAAAAACATTCAGTACTTC.

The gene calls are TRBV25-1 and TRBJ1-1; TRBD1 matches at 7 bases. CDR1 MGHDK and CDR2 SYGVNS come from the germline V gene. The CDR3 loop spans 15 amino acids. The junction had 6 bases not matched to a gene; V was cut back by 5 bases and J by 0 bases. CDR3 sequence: CASSLRGVMNTEAFF. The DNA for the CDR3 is TGTGCCAGCAGTCTCAGGGGGGTCATGAACACTGAAGCTTTCTTT.

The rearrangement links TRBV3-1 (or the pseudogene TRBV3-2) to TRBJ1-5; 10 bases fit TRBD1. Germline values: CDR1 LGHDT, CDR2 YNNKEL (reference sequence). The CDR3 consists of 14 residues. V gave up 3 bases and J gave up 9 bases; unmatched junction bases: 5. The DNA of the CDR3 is TGTGCCAGCAGCCAGGGACAGGGGCTTGGGCCCCAGCATTTT. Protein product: CASSQGQGLGPQHF.

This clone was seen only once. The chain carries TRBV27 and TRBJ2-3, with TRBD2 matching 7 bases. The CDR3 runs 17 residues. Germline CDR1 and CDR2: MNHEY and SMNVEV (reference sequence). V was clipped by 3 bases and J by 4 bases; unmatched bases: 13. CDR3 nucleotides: TGTGCCAGCAGTTTCCCATCCCGGGAGGAGGTGGCAGATACGCAGTATTTT. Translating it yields CASSFPSREEVADTQYF.

CDR3 amino acids: CASSLKGVHEDTQYF. The CDR3 nucleotides read TGTGCCAGTAGTTTGAAGGGGGTTCACGAAGATACGCAGTATTTT. The chain has TRBV19 and TRBJ2-3, with a possible D match to TRBD1 (6 bases). Germline loops: CDR1 LNHDA, CDR2 SQIVND (reference sequence). This CDR3 has 15 amino acids. Trimming removed 5 bases at V and 5 bases at J, with 17 bases between.

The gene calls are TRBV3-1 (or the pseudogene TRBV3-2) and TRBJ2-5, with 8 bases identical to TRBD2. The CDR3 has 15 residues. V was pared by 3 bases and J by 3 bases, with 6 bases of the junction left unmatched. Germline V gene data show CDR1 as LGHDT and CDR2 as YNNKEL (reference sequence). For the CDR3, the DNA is TGTGCCAGCAGCCACCGTAGCGGGACTAAAGAGACCCAGTACTTC. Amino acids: CASSHRSGTKETQYF.